These 32 T cell receptor beta chains originate from one sample sequenced in a study of tumor-infiltrating lymphocytes in primary liver carcinoma. Without any cell sorting, about 20-31 mg of bulk tissue yielded co-extracted RNA and DNA. Reverse transcription of roughly 0.45 ug total RNA with a constant-region primer produced TCR beta cDNA. Slightly modified ARM-PCR served as the procedure for the TCR beta libraries. These libraries came from three rounds of nested multiplex PCR. The first two PCR rounds used TRBV1-TRBV30 forward primers with a C-beta reverse primer, 10 to 11 cycles each. Via MiXCR, TCRdb re-called the multiplex PCR reads, giving one row per CDR3 protein. The table records more than 75,000 distinct CDR3 sequences, 72% of them present only once. What was sequenced was liver tumor tissue from sampling region 1. Specified subset: tumor region T1, superior pole. The receptors were sampled from a man aged 35 to 55 with primary liver carcinoma and hepatitis B virus infection.

With respect to this clonotype: The final CDR3 position lacks the conserved phenylalanine or tryptophan, pointing to a likely read error. The chain joins TRBV29-1 to TRBJ2-1; 7 bases agree with TRBD1. Looked up from germline, CDR1 is SQVTM and CDR2 is ANQGSEA. V trimming: 7 bases; J trimming: 8 bases; junction bases outside the gene matches: 14. This CDR3 is built from 14 residues. The CDR3 DNA reads TGCAGCGGATTGCCGGTTCAGGGGGTGGATGAGCAGTTCATC. Protein sequence: CSGLPVQGVDEQFI.

This clonotype occurred many times. The chain is built from TRBV7-9 and TRBJ1-5; tentatively, D is TRBD1 (5 bases). The CDR3 spans 12 residues. V was trimmed by 6 bases and J by 5 bases, leaving 8 bases between them. CDR1 is SEHNR, CDR2 FQNEAQ, per germline (reference sequence). The CDR3 loop reads CASSEGDQPQHF. Here the CDR3 DNA reads TGTGCCAGCAGTGAAGGGGATCAGCCCCAGCATTTT.

This clonotype has a single count. The junction shows a germline mismatch at one end, possibly a read error. The chain combines TRBV4-2 with TRBJ2-3; TRBD1 might be the D (6 bases). The CDR3 sequence is 15 residues long. Germline V lookup: CDR1 LGHNA, CDR2 YNFKEQ. CDR3 sequence: CASSQPRTRTDTQYF. The CDR3 region has the DNA TGTGCCAGCAGCCAACCGAGAACAAGGACAGATACCCAGTATTTT.

To note about this clonotype: Germline is not matched at one junction end, which may reflect a read error. The rearrangement uses TRBV6-5 and TRBJ1-4; no firm D call. The CDR3 is 14 residues long. Germline V lookup: CDR1 MNHEY, CDR2 SVGAGI. Here the CDR3 reads CASSYDGLSEKLFF. The DNA of the CDR3 is TGTGCCAGTAGTTACGACGGACTGAGTGAAAAACTGTTTTTT.

The chain couples TRBV6-2 or TRBV6-3 to TRBJ2-7, with D uncertain. The germline gives CDR1 MNHEY, CDR2 SVGEGT. Trimming left V 9 bases short and J 4 bases short, with 13 bases between. CDR3 length equals 12 residues. CDR3 residues: CARSYNLYEQYF. The CDR3 DNA reads TGTGCCAGGAGCTACAATCTGTACGAGCAGTACTTC.

In the case of this clonotype: A single base separates this from a much larger clone, so it may be a read error. The chain carries TRBV6-4 and TRBJ1-1; TRBD1 is a possible D gene (6 bases). This CDR3 contains 15 residues. Germline lookup yields CDR1 MRHNA and CDR2 SNTAGT. As DNA, the CDR3 is TGTGACAGCAGTGTCCCCGACAGGAAGAACACTGAAGCTTTCTTT. This encodes CDSSVPDRKNTEAFF.

On this clonotype itself: The CDR3 carries no conserved terminal phenylalanine or tryptophan, so it likely arises from a read error. The rearrangement joins TRBV7-9 to TRBJ2-5; TRBD1 aligns across 12 bases. The V segment lost 9 bases and the J segment 2 bases; nucleotides outside the gene matches: 10. Germline loops: CDR1 SEHNR, CDR2 FQNEAQ (reference sequence). This CDR3 is 16 amino acids long. The CDR3 is CASSLGDRGLQETQYS. The CDR3 nucleotides read TGTGCCAGTAGCCTCGGGGACAGGGGGCTGCAAGAGACCCAGTACTCC.

With respect to this clonotype: A read error may produce the germline difference seen at one junction end. This rearrangement joins TRBV29-1 to TRBJ2-5; D possibly corresponds to TRBD2 (5 bases). The end of the DNA aligns better with TRBJ2-7, so the J call may be wrong. This CDR3 region has 13 residues. Germline V gene sequence: CDR1 SQVTM, CDR2 ANQGSEA. This CDR3 is CSVGSGTSYEQYF. CDR3 in DNA: TGTAGCGTTGGAAGCGGTACGTCCTACGAGCAGTACTTC.

Details on this clonotype: At one end, the junction sequence differs from germline, possibly due to a read error. This chain uses TRBV11-1 with TRBJ2-7, with 7 bases aligning to TRBD1. Germline CDR1 and CDR2: SGHAT and FQDESV (reference sequence). This CDR3 has 13 residues. The CDR3: CAGRGKRSYEQYF. DNA of the CDR3: TGTGCCGGCAGGGGGAAGCGATCCTACGAGCAGTATTTC.

On this clonotype: One end of the junction is discordant with germline, which a read error may explain. The V gene is TRBV11-1, the J gene TRBJ2-6; the D gene is possibly TRBD2 (6 bases). This CDR3 region has 19 residues. Germline-derived CDR1 and CDR2 are SGHAT and FQDESV (reference sequence). The CDR3 DNA reads as TGTGACAGCAGCCCCCGGGGGAGCAGTGTTAACTCTGGGGCCAGCGTCCTGACTTTC. It yields the protein CDSSPRGSSVNSGASVLTF.

By sample share, this clonotype is medium-sized. The chain has TRBV11-2 and TRBJ2-3; 7 nucleotides match TRBD1. The germline V gene encodes CDR1 SGHAT and CDR2 FQNNGV. The CDR3 loop spans 13 amino acids. Trimming removed 6 bases from V and 6 bases from J; junction bases left unmatched: 6. The CDR3 region has the DNA TGTGCCAGCAGGACAGGGAACGTGGATACGCAGTATTTT. Protein product: CASRTGNVDTQYF.

With respect to this clonotype: Given a much more abundant clone one base away, this may be a read error. V gene TRBV14 combines with J gene TRBJ1-1, with TRBD1 identical over 9 bases. Trimming removed 4 bases from V and 1 base from J; junction bases left unmatched: 4. The CDR3 runs 15 residues. Germline V lookup: CDR1 SGHDN, CDR2 FVKESK. The CDR3 DNA reads as TGTGCCAGCAGCCGATGGGGACAGGGGAACACTGAAGCTTTCTTT. Translating it yields CASSRWGQGNTEAFF.

A word on this clonotype: The junction does not match germline at one end; this may be a read error. The CDR3 nucleotides read TGCAGCCCCGGACAGGGTCAAGAGACTCAGTACTTC. This codes for CSPGQGQETQYF. The chain couples TRBV29-1 to TRBJ2-5, with 8 nucleotides matching TRBD1. CDR1 and CDR2 (germline): SQVTM, ANQGSEA. The CDR3 has 12 amino acids.

To note about this clonotype: A much larger clone differs by one base, so this may be a read error. The CDR3 protein is CASSSRGSGAYGQYF. CDR3 DNA: TGTGCCAGCAGTTCCCGTGGTAGCGGGGCCTACGGGCAGTACTTC. This chain uses TRBV28 with TRBJ2-7; 8 nucleotides match TRBD2. The CDR3 spans 15 residues. CDR1 is MDHEN and CDR2 is SYDVKM in the germline V gene.

This clonotype came up many times. The V gene is TRBV5-1, the J gene TRBJ2-2, with 12 nucleotides matching TRBD1. Trimming took 4 bases from V and 4 from J; bases not matched to a gene: 2. The CDR3 sequence is 15 residues long. The germline CDR1 and CDR2 sequences are SGHRS and YFSETQ. The CDR3 nucleotides read TGCGCCAGCAGCGGGGACAGGGGGCTCACCGGGGAGCTGTTTTTT. This encodes CASSGDRGLTGELFF.

A few counts support this clonotype. The chain joins TRBV24-1 to TRBJ2-1; the D is unclear. Trimming took 4 bases from V and 10 from J, leaving 7 bases between them. CDR1 is KGHDR and CDR2 is SFDVKD in the germline V gene. CDR3 length equals 11 residues. CDR3 amino acids: CATSDTVEQFF. As DNA, the CDR3 is TGTGCCACCAGTGACACGGTGGAGCAGTTCTTC.

CDR3 loop: CASTPGTSNQPQHF. The CDR3 coding sequence is TGTGCCAGCACCCCAGGGACATCGAATCAGCCCCAGCATTTT. The genes are TRBV7-8 and TRBJ1-5; D is possibly TRBD1 (6 bases). The CDR3 contains 14 residues. Germline values: CDR1 SGHVS, CDR2 FQNEAQ. Trimming removed 7 bases at V and 4 bases at J, with 14 bases between. The full variable domain, rest sourced from reference TRBV7-8 and TRBJ1-5, is GAGVSQSPRYKVAKRGQDVALRCDPISGHVSLFWYQQALGQGPEFLTYFQNEAQLDKSGLPSDRFFAERPEGSVSTLKIQRTQQEDSAVYLCASTPGTSNQPQHFGDGTRLSIL.

Details on this clonotype: Since no conserved phenylalanine or tryptophan closes the CDR3, a read error is the likely cause. This chain uses TRBV6-6 with TRBJ2-1; D is ambiguous. The CDR3 is 12 residues long. Germline V lookup: CDR1 MNHNY, CDR2 SVGAGI (reference sequence). CDR3 bases: TGTGCTAGCAGTTATGTGGGCAATGAGCAGTTCTCC. It encodes CASSYVGNEQFS.

In the case of this clonotype: A clone one base away is much larger, so this may be a read error. The chain uses TRBV12-3 or TRBV12-4 and TRBJ1-1; D is ambiguous. V lost 4 bases and J 11 bases, leaving 11 bases between the germline ends. This CDR3 contains 11 residues. The chain's CDR3 is CASSSWDKAFF. The CDR3 coding sequence is TGTGCCAGCAGTTCGTGGGATAAGGCTTTCTTT.

In the case of this clonotype: Germline is not matched at one junction end, which may reflect a read error. The DNA of the CDR3 is TGCGCCAACAGCCAACGGGGAGGGACGGGTGGCTACACCTTC. Translated: CANSQRGGTGGYTF. The chain combines TRBV4-1 with TRBJ1-2, with D possibly being TRBD1 (5 bases). The CDR3 consists of 14 residues. Germline V gene lookup returns CDR1 MGHRA and CDR2 YSYEKL.

With regard to this clonotype: This clone may be a read error of a much larger clone one base away. This sequence joins TRBV6-1 and TRBJ2-5; D call uncertain. Germline V gene lookup returns CDR1 MNHNS and CDR2 SASEGT. This CDR3 has 15 residues. The CDR3 nucleotides are TGTGTCAGCAGTGAAAGGGCTCTACATGAGGAGACCCAGTACTTC. Residues: CVSSERALHEETQYF.

Notes on this clonotype: Possible read error: a much larger clone is one base away. The DNA is left out, because the CDR3 cannot be placed on it with certainty; the CDR3 is given as TCRdb lists it. The rearrangement joins TRBV14 to TRBJ1-1; the D call of TRBD1 is as the table states it, not checked on the DNA. Ends included, the CDR3 has 15 residues. CDR1 is SGHDN and CDR2 is FVKESK in the germline V gene. This chain's CDR3 is CASSQWGQGNTEVFF.

This clonotype has just a few counts. A much larger clone lies a single base off, so this may be a read error. The V and J genes are TRBV28 and TRBJ2-1, with D uncertain. The CDR3 is made up of 10 amino acids. The V end was cut by 9 bases, the J end by 6 bases, with 6 bases between. Germline loops: CDR1 MDHEN, CDR2 SYDVKM. Here the CDR3 reads CARSSNEQFF. In DNA form, the CDR3 reads TGTGCCAGGAGTAGCAATGAGCAGTTCTTC.

Turning to this clonotype: Likely a read error: the CDR3 ends without its conserved phenylalanine or tryptophan. The chain recombines TRBV5-1 with TRBJ2-5, with 9 bases fitting TRBD1. The CDR3 loop spans 13 amino acids. The V and J ends lost 5 bases and 7 bases, in that order; junction bases with no gene match: 6. Looked up from germline, CDR1 is SGHRS and CDR2 is YFSETQ. CDR3 sequence (DNA): TGCGCCAGCAGGGAACAGGGGGCAAGGACCCAGTACTTA. Its protein is CASREQGARTQYL.

This clonotype was found a few times. A much bigger clone sits one base away, suggesting this may be a read error. The V and J genes are TRBV5-5 and TRBJ1-4; tentative D call: TRBD1 (6 bases). V lost 4 bases, J lost 12 bases, and 16 bases lay in between. Germline values: CDR1 SGHKS, CDR2 YYEKEE (reference sequence). CDR3 size: 13 residues. The DNA of the CDR3 is TGTGCCAGCAGCAGGGTTGGGGGCGAAGAACTGTTTTTT. Translating gives CASSRVGGEELFF.

Regarding this clonotype: Since no conserved phenylalanine or tryptophan closes the CDR3, a read error is the likely cause. CDR3 nucleotides: TGTGCCAGCAGCTTACCTTCGACAGCCCCCGATGAACAGTTCCTC. As protein: CASSLPSTAPDEQFL. This sequence joins TRBV11-2 and TRBJ2-1; TRBD1 might be the D (5 bases). This CDR3 comprises 15 residues. Germline V gene data show CDR1 as SGHAT and CDR2 as FQNNGV.

Comments on this clonotype: In this CDR3 the conserved last residue, phenylalanine or tryptophan, is missing, so a read error is likely. The DNA is omitted, as the CDR3 cannot be located on it reliably, and the CDR3 follows TCRdb's listing. The chain carries TRBV6-5 and TRBJ2-4; TRBD2, the table's D call, was not compared with the DNA. Germline V gene data show CDR1 as MNHEY and CDR2 as SVGAGI. The CDR3 extends over 13 residues, inclusive of both ends. The CDR3 loop reads CASSRSGKNIQYI.

This clonotype was seen more than once but under ten times. The rearrangement uses TRBV24-1 and TRBJ2-1; TRBD1 aligns across 11 bases. Germline CDR1 reads KGHDR; CDR2 reads SFDVKD. Trimming removed 4 bases from V and 8 bases from J; junction bases left unmatched: 6. This CDR3 is built from 15 residues. DNA for the CDR3: TGTGCCACCAGTGACCTGGGGGACAGGGGGGATGAGCAGTTCTTC. Translating gives CATSDLGDRGDEQFF.

This clonotype showed up just once. The V and J genes are TRBV9 and TRBJ2-7; D remains unclear. This CDR3 has 14 amino acids. CDR1 and CDR2 (germline): SGDLS, YYNGEE. V was shortened by 0 bases and J by 1 base, with 8 bases between the two germline ends. The CDR3 DNA is TGTGCCAGCAGCGTAGGGTCATTTTCCTACGAGCAGTACTTC. Protein: CASSVGSFSYEQYF.

On this clonotype itself: A much larger clone differs by one base, so this may be a read error. The chain recombines TRBV25-1 with TRBJ2-1; D is uncertain. The CDR3 sequence is 12 residues long. The ends were cut back, 2 bases at V and 6 bases at J, with 5 bases in the middle. In germline, CDR1 is MGHDK, CDR2 SYGVNS. The CDR3 loop reads CASSERLNEQFF. The CDR3 DNA reads as TGTGCCAGCAGTGAACGTCTCAATGAGCAGTTCTTC.

The gene calls are TRBV28 and TRBJ2-7; D call uncertain. Germline CDR1 and CDR2: MDHEN and SYDVKM. The V and J ends lost 5 bases and 2 bases respectively, with 16 bases between them. This CDR3 spans 15 amino acids. DNA of the CDR3: TGTGCCAGCAGTCCAACCGTGACAAAGCCCTACGAGCAGTACTTC. It yields the protein CASSPTVTKPYEQYF.

This clonotype has at least ten counts. V is TRBV6-5 and J is TRBJ1-2; TRBD1 is a possible D gene (5 bases). This CDR3 is built from 13 residues. V lost 11 bases and J 1 base, leaving 14 bases between the germline ends. Germline V lookup: CDR1 MNHEY, CDR2 SVGAGI. The chain's CDR3 is CAASRGDNYGYTF. The CDR3 DNA follows: TGTGCCGCATCTCGGGGGGATAACTATGGCTACACCTTC.